This passage covers 4 T cell receptor beta chains from one sample sequenced in a study of CD8+CD57+ T cells in acquired aplastic anemia. Investigators profiled TCR beta VDJ and CDR3 from genomic DNA template. A single record per CDR3 protein comes from TCRdb applying MiXCR to the reads. Of 120,000 or so distinct CDR3 sequences listed, 48% are singletons. Sequencing was done on a sample of sorted CD4+, CD8+, or CD8+CD57+ T cells (not recorded which) from PBMCs. The source of these receptors is a human donor in good health, serving as a control.

At least ten counts were recorded for this clonotype. This chain joins TRBV6-2 or TRBV6-3 and TRBJ2-7, with 8 bases that match TRBD2. The CDR3 is made up of 14 amino acids. V lost 0 bases to trimming and J lost 4 bases; unmatched junction nucleotides: 2. CDR1 MNHEY and CDR2 SVGEGT come from the germline V gene. As DNA, the CDR3 is TGTGCCAGCAGTTACTCGGGACTAGTTTACGAGCAGTACTTC. It codes for CASSYSGLVYEQYF.

V gene TRBV25-1 combines with J gene TRBJ2-7, with D possibly called TRBD1 or TRBD2 (5 bases each). The germline V gene has CDR1 MGHDK and CDR2 SYGVNS. Trimming pared 4 bases from V and 5 bases from J, leaving 15 bases between. The CDR3 spans 14 residues. The CDR3 region is CASSGGPGIDEQYF. The CDR3 nucleotides are TGTGCCAGCAGTGGGGGACCGGGAATTGACGAGCAGTACTTC.

The chain carries TRBV29-1 and TRBJ2-7, with 10 bases aligning to TRBD1. Germline V gene lookup returns CDR1 SQVTM and CDR2 ANQGSEA. V dropped 6 bases and J dropped 2; count of bases not matched to a gene: 4. This CDR3 is 13 amino acids long. For the CDR3, the DNA is TGCAGCGTGACCGGGACAGGGGCCTACGAGCAGTACTTC. It encodes CSVTGTGAYEQYF.

The chain uses TRBV27 and TRBJ2-3; TRBD1 is a possible D gene (6 bases). Trimming left V 8 bases short and J 1 base short, with 16 bases between. Germline CDR1 and CDR2: MNHEY and SMNVEV (reference sequence). This CDR3 is 15 amino acids long. The CDR3 DNA sequence: TGTGCCAGCCGGACAGCAACTACCCGCACAGATACGCAGTATTTT. It specifies CASRTATTRTDTQYF.